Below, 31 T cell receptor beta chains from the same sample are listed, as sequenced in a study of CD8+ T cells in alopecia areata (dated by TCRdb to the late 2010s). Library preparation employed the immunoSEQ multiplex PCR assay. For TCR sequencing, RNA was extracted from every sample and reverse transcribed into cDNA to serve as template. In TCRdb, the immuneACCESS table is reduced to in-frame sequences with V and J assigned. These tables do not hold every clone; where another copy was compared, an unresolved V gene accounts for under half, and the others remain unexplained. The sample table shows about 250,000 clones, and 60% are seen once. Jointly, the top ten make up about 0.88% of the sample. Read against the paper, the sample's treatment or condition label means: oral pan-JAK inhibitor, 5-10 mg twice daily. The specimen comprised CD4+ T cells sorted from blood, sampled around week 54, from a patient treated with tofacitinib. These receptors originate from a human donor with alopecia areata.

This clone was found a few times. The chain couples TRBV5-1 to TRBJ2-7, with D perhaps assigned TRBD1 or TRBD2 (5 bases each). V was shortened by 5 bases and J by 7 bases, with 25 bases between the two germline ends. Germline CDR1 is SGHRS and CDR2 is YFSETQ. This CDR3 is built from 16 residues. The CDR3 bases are TGCGCCAGCAGGATACGGGTAGACGCCGGGACGCGAGAGCAGTACTTC. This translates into CASRIRVDAGTREQYF.

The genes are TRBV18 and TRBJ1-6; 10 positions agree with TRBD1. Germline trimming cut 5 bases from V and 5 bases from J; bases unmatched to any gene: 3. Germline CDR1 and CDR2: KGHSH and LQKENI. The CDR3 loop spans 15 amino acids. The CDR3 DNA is TGTGCCAGCTCAGCGGACAGGGGGAATAATTCACCCCTCCACTTT. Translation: CASSADRGNNSPLHF.

The CDR3 nucleotides are TGCGCCAGCAGCACAGGGGAAGGATCGTATAATTCACCCCTCCACTTT. This gives the protein CASSTGEGSYNSPLHF. V is TRBV5-1 and J is TRBJ1-6; 7 bases agree with TRBD1. Germline-derived CDR1 and CDR2 are SGHRS and YFSETQ. V trimming: 4 bases; J trimming: 4 bases; junction bases outside the gene matches: 8. The CDR3 is 16 residues long.

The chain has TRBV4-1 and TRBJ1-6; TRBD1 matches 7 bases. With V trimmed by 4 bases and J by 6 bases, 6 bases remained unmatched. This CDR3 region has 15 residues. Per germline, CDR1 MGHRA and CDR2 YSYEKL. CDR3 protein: CASSRGWDSNSPLHF. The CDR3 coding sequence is TGCGCCAGCAGCCGCGGGTGGGACAGTAATTCACCCCTCCACTTT.

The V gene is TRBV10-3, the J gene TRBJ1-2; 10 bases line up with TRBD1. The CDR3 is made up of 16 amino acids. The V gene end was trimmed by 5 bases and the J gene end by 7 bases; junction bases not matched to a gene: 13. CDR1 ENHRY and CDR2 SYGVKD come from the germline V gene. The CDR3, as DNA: TGTGCCATCAGTCGAACCTCCGGGACAGGGGCGGGTGGCTACACCTTC. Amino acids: CAISRTSGTGAGGYTF.

CDR3: CASSQGSDQPQHF. The CDR3 nucleotides are TGTGCCAGCAGTCAGGGTAGTGATCAGCCCCAGCATTTT. This chain connects TRBV5-4 to TRBJ1-5, with D perhaps TRBD1 (5 bases). Trimming left V 5 bases short and J 5 bases short, with 11 bases between. The CDR3 contains 13 residues. Germline CDR1 reads SGHNT; CDR2 reads YYREEE (reference sequence).

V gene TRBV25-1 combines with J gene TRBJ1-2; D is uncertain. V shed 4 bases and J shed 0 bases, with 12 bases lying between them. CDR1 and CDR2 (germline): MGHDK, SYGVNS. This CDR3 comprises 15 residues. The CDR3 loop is CASSGLNRSNYGYTF. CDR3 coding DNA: TGTGCCAGCAGTGGCCTGAACCGCTCTAACTATGGCTACACCTTC.

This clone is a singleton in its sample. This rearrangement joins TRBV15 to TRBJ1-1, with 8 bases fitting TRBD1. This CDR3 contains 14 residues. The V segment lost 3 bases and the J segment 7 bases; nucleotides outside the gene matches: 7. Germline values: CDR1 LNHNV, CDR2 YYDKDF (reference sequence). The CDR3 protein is CATSRDRELGEAFF. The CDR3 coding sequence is TGTGCCACCAGCAGGGACAGGGAATTGGGTGAAGCTTTCTTT.

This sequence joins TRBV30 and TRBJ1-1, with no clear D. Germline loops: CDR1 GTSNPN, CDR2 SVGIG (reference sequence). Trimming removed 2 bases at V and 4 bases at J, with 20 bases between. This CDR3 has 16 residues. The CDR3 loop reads CAWSSKGPRVVTEAFF. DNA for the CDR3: TGTGCCTGGAGTAGTAAAGGTCCCCGGGTCGTCACTGAAGCTTTCTTT.

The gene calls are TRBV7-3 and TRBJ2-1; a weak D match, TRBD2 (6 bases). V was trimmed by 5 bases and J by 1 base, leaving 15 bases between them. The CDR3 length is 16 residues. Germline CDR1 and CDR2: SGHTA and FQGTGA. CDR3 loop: CASSLRLGGSYNEQFF. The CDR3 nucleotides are TGTGCCAGCAGCCTTCGACTAGGAGGGTCCTACAATGAGCAGTTCTTC. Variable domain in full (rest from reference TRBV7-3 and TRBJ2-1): GAGVSQTPSNKVTEKGKYVELRCDPISGHTALYWYRQSLGQGPEFLIYFQGTGAADDSGLPNDRFFAVRPEGSVSTLKIQRTERGDSAVYLCASSLRLGGSYNEQFFGPGTRLTVL.

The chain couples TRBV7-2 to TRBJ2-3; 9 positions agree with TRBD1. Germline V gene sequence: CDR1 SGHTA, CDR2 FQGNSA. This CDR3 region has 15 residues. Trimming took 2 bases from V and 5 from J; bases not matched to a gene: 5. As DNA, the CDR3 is TGTGCCAGCAGCTTATACGGACAGGGGAAAGATACGCAGTATTTT. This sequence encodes CASSLYGQGKDTQYF.

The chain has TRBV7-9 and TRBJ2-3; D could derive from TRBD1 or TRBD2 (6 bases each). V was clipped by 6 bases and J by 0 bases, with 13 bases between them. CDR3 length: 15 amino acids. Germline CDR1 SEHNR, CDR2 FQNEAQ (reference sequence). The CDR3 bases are TGTGCCAGCAGTTCACGGGGGCCCAGCACAGATACGCAGTATTTT. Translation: CASSSRGPSTDTQYF. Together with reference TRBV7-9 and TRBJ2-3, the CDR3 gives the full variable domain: DTGVSQNPRHKITKRGQNVTFRCDPISEHNRLYWYRQTLGQGPEFLTYFQNEAQLEKSRLLSDRFSAERPKGSFSTLEIQRTEQGDSAMYLCASSSRGPSTDTQYFGPGTRLTVL.

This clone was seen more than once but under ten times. The CDR3 sequence: CASRDGQPGNTIYF. The CDR3 DNA follows: TGTGCCAGCAGAGACGGACAGCCCGGAAACACCATATATTTT. This chain links TRBV25-1 with TRBJ1-3, with D perhaps matching TRBD1 (6 bases). This CDR3 has 14 amino acids. V lost 6 bases to trimming and J lost 4 bases, with 13 bases between them. CDR1 MGHDK and CDR2 SYGVNS come from the germline V gene.

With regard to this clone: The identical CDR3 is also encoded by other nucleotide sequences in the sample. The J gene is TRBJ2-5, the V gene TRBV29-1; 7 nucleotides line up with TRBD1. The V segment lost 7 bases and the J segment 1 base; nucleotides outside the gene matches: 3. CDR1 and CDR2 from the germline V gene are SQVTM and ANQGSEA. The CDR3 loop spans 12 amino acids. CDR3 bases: TGCAGCGGGGGGACAGCCCAAGAGACCCAGTACTTC. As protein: CSGGTAQETQYF.

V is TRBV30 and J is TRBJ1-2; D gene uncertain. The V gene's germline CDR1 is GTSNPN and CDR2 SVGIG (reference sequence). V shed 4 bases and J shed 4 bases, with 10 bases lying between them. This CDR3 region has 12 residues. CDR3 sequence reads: CAWTGVGYGYTF. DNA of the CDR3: TGTGCCTGGACCGGAGTGGGCTATGGCTACACCTTC.

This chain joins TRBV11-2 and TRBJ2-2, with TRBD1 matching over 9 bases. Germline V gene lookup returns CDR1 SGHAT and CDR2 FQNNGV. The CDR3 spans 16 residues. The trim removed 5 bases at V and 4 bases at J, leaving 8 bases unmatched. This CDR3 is CASSGWGQGITGELFF. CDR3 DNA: TGTGCCAGCAGCGGTTGGGGACAGGGAATCACCGGGGAGCTGTTTTTT.

The CDR3 is CAFSQRRGYTF. In DNA form, the CDR3 reads TGTGCCTTCTCGCAGCGGCGGGGCTACACCTTC. This rearrangement joins TRBV30 to TRBJ1-2; D remains unclear. The CDR3 contains 11 residues. Germline loops: CDR1 GTSNPN, CDR2 SVGIG (reference sequence). V was pared by 7 bases and J by 8 bases, with 14 bases between.

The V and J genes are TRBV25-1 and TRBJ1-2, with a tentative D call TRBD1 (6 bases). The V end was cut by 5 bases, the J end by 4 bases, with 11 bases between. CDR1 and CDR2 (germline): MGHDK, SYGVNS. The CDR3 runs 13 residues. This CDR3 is CASSPGTSYGYTF. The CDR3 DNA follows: TGTGCCAGCAGTCCCGGGACAAGCTATGGCTACACCTTC.

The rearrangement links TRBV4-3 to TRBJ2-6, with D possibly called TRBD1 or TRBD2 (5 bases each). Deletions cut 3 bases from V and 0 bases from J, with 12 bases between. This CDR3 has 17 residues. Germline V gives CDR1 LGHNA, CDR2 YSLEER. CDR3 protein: CASSQVIGTSGANVLTF. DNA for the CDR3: TGCGCCAGCAGCCAGGTCATCGGGACCTCTGGGGCCAACGTCCTGACTTTC.

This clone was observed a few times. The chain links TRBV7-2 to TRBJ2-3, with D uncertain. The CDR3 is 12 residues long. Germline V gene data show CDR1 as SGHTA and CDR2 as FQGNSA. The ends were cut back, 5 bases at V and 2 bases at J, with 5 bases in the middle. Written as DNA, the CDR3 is TGTGCCAGCAGCGTACACACAGATACGCAGTATTTT. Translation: CASSVHTDTQYF.

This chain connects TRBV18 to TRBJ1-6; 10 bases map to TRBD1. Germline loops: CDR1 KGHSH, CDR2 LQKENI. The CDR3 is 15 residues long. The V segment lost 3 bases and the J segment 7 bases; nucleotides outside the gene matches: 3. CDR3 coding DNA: TGTGCCAGCTCACCCGACAGGGGGCCCAATTCACCCCTCCACTTT. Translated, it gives CASSPDRGPNSPLHF.

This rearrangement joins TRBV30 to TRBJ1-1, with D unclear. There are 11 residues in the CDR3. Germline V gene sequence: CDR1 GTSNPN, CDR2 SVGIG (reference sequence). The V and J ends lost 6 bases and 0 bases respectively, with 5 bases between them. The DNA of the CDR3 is TGTGCCTGTTCTGTGAACACTGAAGCTTTCTTT. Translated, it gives CACSVNTEAFF.

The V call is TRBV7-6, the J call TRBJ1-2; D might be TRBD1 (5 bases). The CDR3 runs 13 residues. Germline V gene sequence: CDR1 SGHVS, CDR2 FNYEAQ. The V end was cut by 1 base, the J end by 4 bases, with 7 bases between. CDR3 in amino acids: CASSLGGAYGYTF. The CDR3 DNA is TGTGCCAGCAGCTTAGGCGGGGCCTATGGCTACACCTTC.

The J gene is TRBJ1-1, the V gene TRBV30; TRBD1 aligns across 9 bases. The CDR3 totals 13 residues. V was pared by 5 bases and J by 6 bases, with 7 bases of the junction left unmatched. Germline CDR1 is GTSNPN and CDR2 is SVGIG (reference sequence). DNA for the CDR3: TGTGCCTGGGAAGGACAGGGGAGGGCTGAAGCTTTCTTT. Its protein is CAWEGQGRAEAFF.

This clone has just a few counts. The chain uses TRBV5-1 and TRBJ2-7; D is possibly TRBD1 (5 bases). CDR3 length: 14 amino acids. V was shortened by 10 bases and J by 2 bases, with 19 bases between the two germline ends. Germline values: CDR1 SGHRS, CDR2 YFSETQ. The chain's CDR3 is CAGAVRPGTYEQYF. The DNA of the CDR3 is TGCGCCGGGGCCGTAAGGCCAGGGACCTACGAGCAGTACTTC. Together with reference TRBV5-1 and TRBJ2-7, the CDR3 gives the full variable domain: KAGVTQTPRYLIKTRGQQVTLSCSPISGHRSVSWYQQTPGQGLQFLFEYFSETQRNKGNFPGRFSGRQFSNSRSEMNVSTLELGDSALYLCAGAVRPGTYEQYFGPGTRLTVT.

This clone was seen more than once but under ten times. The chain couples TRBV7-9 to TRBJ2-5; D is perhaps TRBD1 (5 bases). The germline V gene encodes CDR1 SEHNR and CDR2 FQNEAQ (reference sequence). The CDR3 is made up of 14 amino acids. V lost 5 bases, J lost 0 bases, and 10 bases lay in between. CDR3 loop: CASSPQEYQETQYF. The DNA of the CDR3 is TGTGCCAGCAGCCCACAGGAGTACCAAGAGACCCAGTACTTC. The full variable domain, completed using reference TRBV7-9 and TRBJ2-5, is DTGVSQNPRHKITKRGQNVTFRCDPISEHNRLYWYRQTLGQGPEFLTYFQNEAQLEKSRLLSDRFSAERPKGSFSTLEIQRTEQGDSAMYLCASSPQEYQETQYFGPGTRLLVL.

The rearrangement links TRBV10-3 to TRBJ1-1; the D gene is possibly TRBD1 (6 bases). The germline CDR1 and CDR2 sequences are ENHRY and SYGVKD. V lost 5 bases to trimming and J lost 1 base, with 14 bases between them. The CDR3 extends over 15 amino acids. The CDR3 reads CAISNPGQPNTEAFF. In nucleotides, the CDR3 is TGTGCCATCAGTAACCCCGGACAGCCGAACACTGAAGCTTTCTTT.

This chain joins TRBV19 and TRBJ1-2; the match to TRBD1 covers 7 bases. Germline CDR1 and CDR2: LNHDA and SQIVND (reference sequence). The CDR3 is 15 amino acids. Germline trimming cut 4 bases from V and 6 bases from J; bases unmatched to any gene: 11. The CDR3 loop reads CASSSPLDRDHGYTF. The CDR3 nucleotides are TGTGCCAGTAGTAGCCCGCTAGACAGGGACCATGGCTACACCTTC.

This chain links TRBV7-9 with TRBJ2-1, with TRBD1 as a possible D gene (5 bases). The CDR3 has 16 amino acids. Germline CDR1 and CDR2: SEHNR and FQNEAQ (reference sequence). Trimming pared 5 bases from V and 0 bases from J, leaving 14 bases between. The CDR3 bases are TGTGCCAGCAGCCCCTTTCAGGGCAGCTCCTACAATGAGCAGTTCTTC. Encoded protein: CASSPFQGSSYNEQFF.

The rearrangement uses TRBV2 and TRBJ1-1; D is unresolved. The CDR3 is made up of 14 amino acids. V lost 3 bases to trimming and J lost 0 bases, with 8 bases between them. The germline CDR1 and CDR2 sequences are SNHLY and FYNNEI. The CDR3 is CASSEEGLNTEAFF. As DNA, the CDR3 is TGTGCCAGCAGTGAGGAAGGCCTGAACACTGAAGCTTTCTTT.

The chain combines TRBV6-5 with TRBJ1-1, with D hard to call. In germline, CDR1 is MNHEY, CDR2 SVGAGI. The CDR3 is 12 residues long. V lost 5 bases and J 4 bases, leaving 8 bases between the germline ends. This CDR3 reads CASSPSPTEAFF. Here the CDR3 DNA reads TGTGCCAGCAGTCCCTCCCCCACTGAAGCTTTCTTT.